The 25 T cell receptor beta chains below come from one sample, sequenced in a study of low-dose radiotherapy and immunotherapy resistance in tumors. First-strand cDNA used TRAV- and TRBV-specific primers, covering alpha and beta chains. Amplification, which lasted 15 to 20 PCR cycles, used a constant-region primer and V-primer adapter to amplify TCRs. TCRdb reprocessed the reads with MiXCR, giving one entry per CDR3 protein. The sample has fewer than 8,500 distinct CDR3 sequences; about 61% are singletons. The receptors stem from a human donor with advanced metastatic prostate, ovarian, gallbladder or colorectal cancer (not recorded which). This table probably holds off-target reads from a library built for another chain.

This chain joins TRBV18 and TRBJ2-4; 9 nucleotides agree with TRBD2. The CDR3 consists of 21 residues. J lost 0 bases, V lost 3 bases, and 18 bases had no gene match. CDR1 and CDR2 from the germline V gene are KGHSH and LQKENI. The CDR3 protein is CASSPSGAASGISLAKNIQYF. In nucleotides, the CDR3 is TGTGCCAGCTCACCGTCGGGGGCGGCTAGCGGGATCTCACTAGCCAAAAACATTCAGTACTTC.

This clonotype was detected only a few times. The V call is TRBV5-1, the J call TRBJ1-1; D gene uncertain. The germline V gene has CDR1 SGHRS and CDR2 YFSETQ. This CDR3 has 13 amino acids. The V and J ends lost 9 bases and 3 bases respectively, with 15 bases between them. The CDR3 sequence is CATRPDLDTEAFF. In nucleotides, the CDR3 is TGCGCCACCAGGCCCGACTTGGACACTGAAGCTTTCTTT. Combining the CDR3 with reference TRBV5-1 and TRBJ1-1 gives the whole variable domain KAGVTQTPRYLIKTRGQQVTLSCSPISGHRSVSWYQQTPGQGLQFLFEYFSETQRNKGNFPGRFSGRQFSNSRSEMNVSTLELGDSALYLCATRPDLDTEAFFGQGTRLTVV.

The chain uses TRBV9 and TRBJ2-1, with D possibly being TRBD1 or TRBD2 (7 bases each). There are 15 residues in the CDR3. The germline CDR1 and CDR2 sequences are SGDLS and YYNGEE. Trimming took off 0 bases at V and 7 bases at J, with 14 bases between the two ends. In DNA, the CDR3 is TGTGCCAGCAGCGTAGGGCAGGGGGGGGATAATGAGCAGTTCTTC. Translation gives CASSVGQGGDNEQFF. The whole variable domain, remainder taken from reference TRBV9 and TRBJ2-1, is DSGVTQTPKHLITATGQRVTLRCSPRSGDLSVYWYQQSLDQGLQFLIQYYNGEERAKGNILERFSAQQFPDLHSELNLSSLELGDSALYFCASSVGQGGDNEQFFGPGTRLTVL.

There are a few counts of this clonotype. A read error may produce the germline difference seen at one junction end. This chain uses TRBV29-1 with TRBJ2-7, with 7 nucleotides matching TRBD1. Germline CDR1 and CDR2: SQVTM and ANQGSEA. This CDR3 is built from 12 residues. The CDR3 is CSVQEQGYEQYF. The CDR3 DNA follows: TGCAGCGTTCAAGAACAGGGGTACGAGCAGTACTTC.

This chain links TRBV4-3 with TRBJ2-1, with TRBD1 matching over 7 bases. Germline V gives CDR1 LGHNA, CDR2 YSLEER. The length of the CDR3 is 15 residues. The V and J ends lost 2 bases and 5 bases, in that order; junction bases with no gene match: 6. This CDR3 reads CASSQKTGRNNEQFF. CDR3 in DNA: TGCGCCAGCAGCCAAAAGACAGGGCGGAACAATGAGCAGTTCTTC.

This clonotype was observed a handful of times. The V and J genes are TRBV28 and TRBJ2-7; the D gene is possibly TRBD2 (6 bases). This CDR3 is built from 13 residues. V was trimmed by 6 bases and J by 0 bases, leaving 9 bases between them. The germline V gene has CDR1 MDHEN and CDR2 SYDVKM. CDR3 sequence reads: CASSLGGSYEQYF. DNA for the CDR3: TGTGCCAGCAGCTTGGGGGGCTCCTACGAGCAGTACTTC.

CDR3 in DNA: TGCAGCGTTGGACAGCTGAACACTGAAGCTTTCTTT. Translating gives CSVGQLNTEAFF. The chain carries TRBV29-1 and TRBJ1-1, with D maybe TRBD1 (5 bases). Trimming shortened V by 4 bases and J by 0 bases, and 6 bases separated the two germline ends. The CDR3 length is 12 residues. From germline, CDR1 is SQVTM and CDR2 ANQGSEA.

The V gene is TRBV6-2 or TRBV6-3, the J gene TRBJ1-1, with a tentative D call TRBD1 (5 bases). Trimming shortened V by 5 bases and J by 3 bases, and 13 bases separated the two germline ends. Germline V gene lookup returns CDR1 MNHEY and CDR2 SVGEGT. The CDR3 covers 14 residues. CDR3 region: CASSTGGSHTEAFF. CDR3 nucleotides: TGTGCCAGCAGTACTGGGGGTTCGCACACTGAAGCTTTCTTT.

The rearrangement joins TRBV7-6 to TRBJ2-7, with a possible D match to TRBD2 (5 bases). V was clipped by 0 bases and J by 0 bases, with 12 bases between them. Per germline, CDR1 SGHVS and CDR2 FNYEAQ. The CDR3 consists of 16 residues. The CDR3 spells CASSLAVRTSSYEQYF. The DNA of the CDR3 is TGTGCCAGCAGCTTAGCGGTCCGCACTAGCTCCTACGAGCAGTACTTC. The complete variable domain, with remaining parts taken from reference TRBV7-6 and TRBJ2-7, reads GAGVSQSPRYKVTKRGQDVALRCDPISGHVSLYWYRQALGQGPEFLTYFNYEAQQDKSGLPNDRFSAERPEGSISTLTIQRTEQRDSAMYRCASSLAVRTSSYEQYFGPGTRLTVT.

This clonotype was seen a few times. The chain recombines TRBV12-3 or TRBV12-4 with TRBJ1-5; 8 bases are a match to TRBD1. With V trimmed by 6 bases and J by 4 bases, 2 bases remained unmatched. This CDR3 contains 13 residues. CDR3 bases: TGTGCCAGCAGAGGGACAGGAAATCAGCCCCAGCATTTT. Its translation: CASRGTGNQPQHF.

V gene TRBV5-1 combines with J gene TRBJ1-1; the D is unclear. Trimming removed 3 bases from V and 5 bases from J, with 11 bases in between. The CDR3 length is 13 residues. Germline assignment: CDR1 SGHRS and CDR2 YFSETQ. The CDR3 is CASSSNRDTEAFF. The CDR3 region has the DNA TGCGCCAGCAGCTCAAACCGGGATACTGAAGCTTTCTTT.

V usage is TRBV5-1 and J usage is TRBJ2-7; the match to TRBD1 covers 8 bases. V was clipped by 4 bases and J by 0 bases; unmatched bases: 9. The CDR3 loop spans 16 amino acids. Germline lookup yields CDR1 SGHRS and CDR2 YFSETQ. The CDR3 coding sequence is TGCGCCAGCAGCGTGGGACAGGCCCGTTACTCCTACGAGCAGTACTTC. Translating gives CASSVGQARYSYEQYF.

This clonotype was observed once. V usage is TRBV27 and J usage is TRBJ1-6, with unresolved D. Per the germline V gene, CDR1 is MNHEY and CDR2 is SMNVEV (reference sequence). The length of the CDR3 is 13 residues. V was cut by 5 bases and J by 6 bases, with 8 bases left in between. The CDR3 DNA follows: TGTGCCAGCAGTCGAGAGATTAATTCACCCCTCCACTTT. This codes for CASSREINSPLHF.

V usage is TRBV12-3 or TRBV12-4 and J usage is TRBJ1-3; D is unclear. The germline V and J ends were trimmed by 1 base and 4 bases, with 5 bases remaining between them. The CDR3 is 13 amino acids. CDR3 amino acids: CASSLEGGNTIYF. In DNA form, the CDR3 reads TGTGCCAGCAGTTTAGAAGGGGGAAACACCATATATTTT.

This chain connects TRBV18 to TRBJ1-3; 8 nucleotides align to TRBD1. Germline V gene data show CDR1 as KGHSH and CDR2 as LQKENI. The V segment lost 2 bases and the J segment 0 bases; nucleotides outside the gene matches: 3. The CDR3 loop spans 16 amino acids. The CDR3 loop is CASSPATGVSGNTIYF. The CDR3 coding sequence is TGTGCCAGCTCACCAGCGACAGGGGTCTCTGGAAACACCATATATTTT. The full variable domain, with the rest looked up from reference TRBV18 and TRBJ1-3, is NAGVMQNPRHLVRRRGQEARLRCSPMKGHSHVYWYRQLPEEGLKFMVYLQKENIIDESGMPKERFSAEFPKEGPSILRIQQVVRGDSAAYFCASSPATGVSGNTIYFGEGSWLTVV.

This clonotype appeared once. CDR3: CASSLWLGNTEAFF. The CDR3 DNA follows: TGTGCCAGCAGCCTTTGGTTGGGGAACACTGAAGCTTTCTTT. The chain carries TRBV6-2 or TRBV6-3 and TRBJ1-1; D call uncertain. Germline CDR1 and CDR2: MNHEY and SVGEGT. The V end was cut by 6 bases, the J end by 1 base, with 12 bases between. This CDR3 contains 14 residues.

The CDR3 region is CASSPVPESNTEAFF. The CDR3 DNA reads as TGTGCCAGCTCGCCGGTGCCGGAATCGAACACTGAAGCTTTCTTT. The V and J genes are TRBV18 and TRBJ1-1; D ambiguous. CDR1 is KGHSH, CDR2 LQKENI, per germline. The CDR3 runs 15 residues. Trimming took 6 bases from V and 1 from J, leaving 15 bases between them.

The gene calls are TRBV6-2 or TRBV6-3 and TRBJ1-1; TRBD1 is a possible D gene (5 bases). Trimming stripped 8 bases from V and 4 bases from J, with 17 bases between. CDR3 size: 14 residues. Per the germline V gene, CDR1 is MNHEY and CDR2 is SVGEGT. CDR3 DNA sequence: TGTGCCAGCGGCCCAGGGTACAAGAGCACTGAAGCTTTCTTT. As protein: CASGPGYKSTEAFF.

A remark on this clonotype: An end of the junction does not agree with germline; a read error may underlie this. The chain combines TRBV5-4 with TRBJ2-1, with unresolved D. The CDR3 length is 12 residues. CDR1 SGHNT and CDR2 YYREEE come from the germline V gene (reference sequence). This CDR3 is CASRLDGYEQFF. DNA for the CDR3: TGTGCCAGCAGATTGGACGGTTACGAGCAGTTCTTC. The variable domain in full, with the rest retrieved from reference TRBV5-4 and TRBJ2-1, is ETGVTQSPTHLIKTRGQQVTLRCSSQSGHNTVSWYQQALGQGPQFIFQYYREEENGRGNFPPRFSGLQFPNYSSELNVNALELDDSALYLCASRLDGYEQFFGPGTRLTVL.

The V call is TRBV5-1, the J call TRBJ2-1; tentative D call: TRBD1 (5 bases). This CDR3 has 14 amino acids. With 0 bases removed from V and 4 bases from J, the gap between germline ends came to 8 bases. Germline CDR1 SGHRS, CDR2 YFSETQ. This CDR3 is CASSLEQVYNEQFF. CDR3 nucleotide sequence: TGCGCCAGCAGCTTGGAACAGGTTTACAATGAGCAGTTCTTC.

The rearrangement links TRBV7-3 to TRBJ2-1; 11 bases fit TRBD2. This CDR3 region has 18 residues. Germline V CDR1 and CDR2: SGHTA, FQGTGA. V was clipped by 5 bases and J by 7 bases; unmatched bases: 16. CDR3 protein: CASSLPPRLAGWLNEQFF. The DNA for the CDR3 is TGTGCCAGCAGCCTACCCCCCCGACTAGCGGGATGGTTAAATGAGCAGTTCTTC.

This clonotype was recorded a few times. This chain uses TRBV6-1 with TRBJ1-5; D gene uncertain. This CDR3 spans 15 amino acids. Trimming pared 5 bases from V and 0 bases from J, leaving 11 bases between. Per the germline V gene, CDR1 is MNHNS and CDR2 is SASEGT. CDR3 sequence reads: CASSYLGGSNQPQHF. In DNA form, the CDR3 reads TGTGCCAGCAGTTACTTAGGTGGTAGCAATCAGCCCCAGCATTTT.

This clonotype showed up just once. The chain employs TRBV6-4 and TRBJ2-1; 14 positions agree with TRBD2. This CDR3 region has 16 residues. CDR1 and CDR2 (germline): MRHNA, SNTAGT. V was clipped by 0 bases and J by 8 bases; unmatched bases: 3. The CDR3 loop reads CASSDSTSGGADEQFF. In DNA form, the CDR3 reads TGTGCCAGCAGTGACTCGACTAGCGGGGGGGCGGATGAGCAGTTCTTC.

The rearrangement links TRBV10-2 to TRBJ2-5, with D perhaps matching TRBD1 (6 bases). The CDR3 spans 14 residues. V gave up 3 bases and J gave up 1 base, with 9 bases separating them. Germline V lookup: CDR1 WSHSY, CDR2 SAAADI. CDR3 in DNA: TGCGCCAGCAGTGACTGGGGGCTCCAAGAGACCCAGTACTTC. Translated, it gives CASSDWGLQETQYF.

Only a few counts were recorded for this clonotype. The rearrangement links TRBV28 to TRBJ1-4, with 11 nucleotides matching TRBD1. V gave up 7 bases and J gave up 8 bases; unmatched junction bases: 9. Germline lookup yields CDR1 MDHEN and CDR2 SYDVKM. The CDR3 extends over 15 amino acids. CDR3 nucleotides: TGTGCCAGCAACGGACAGGGGGCCGCCGTGGAAAAACTGTTTTTT. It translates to CASNGQGAAVEKLFF.